Sequencing of this T cell receptor beta chain was carried out in a study of control samples from healthy donors and cancer patients. V was cut by 7 bases and J by 3 bases, with 16 bases left in between. Germline V gives CDR1 SGHAT, CDR2 FQNNGV. The CDR3 contains 14 residues. The method was immunoSEQ multiplex PCR; TCRdb's version includes in-frame clones alone and lacks a portion of them. This sample carries about 130,000 clones, approximately 90% of them seen once, and the ten largest clones take 2% to 3%. Sequencing was carried out using blood. This chain connects TRBV11-2 to TRBJ2-7, with D possibly being TRBD1 (6 bases). This TCR was sampled from a man aged 35 to 55 in good health. This CDR3 is CASTPRDRIYEQYF. The CDR3 nucleotides are TGTGCCAGCACTCCGAGAGACAGGATCTACGAGCAGTACTTC.